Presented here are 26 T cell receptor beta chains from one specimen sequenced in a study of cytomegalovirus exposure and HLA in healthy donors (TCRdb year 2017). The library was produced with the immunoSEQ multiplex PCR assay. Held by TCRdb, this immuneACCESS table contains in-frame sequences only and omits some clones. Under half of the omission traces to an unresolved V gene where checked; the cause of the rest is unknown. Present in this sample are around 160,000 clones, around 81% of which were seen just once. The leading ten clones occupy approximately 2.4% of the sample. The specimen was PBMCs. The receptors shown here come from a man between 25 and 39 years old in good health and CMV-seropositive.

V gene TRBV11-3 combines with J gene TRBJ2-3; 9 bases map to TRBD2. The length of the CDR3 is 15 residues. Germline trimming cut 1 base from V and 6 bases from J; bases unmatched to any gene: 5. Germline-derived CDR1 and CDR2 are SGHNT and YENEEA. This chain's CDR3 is CASSLGGGGGDTQYF. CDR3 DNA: TGTGCCAGCAGCTTAGGCGGGGGGGGAGGGGATACGCAGTATTTT.

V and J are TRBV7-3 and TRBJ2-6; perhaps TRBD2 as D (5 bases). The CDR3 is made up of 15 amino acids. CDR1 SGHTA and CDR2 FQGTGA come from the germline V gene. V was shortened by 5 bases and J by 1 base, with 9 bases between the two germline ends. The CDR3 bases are TGTGCCAGCAGCCCGCGGGTATCTGGGGCCAACGTCCTGACTTTC. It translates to CASSPRVSGANVLTF. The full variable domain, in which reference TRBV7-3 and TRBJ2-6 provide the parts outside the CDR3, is GAGVSQTPSNKVTEKGKYVELRCDPISGHTALYWYRQSLGQGPEFLIYFQGTGAADDSGLPNDRFFAVRPEGSVSTLKIQRTERGDSAVYLCASSPRVSGANVLTFGAGSRLTVL.

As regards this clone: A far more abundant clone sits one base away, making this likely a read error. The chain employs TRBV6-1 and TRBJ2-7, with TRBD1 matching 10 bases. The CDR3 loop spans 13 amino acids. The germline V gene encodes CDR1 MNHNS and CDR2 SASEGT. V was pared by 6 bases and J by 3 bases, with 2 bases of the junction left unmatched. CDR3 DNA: TGTGCCAGCAGCCGGGACAGGGGCTACGAGCAGTACTTC. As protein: CASSRDRGYEQYF.

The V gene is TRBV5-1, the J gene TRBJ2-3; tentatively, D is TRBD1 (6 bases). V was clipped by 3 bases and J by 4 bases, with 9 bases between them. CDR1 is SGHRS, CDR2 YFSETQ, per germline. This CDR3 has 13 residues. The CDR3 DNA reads TGCGCCAGCAGCTCTGGGGGCGCAGATACGCAGTATTTT. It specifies CASSSGGADTQYF.

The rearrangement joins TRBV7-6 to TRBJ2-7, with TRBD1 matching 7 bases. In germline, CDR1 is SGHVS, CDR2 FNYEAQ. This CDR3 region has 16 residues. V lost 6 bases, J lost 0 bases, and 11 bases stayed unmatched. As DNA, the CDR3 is TGTGCCAGCAGGAGAGACAGGGTTGGAAGCTCCTACGAGCAGTACTTC. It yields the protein CASRRDRVGSSYEQYF.

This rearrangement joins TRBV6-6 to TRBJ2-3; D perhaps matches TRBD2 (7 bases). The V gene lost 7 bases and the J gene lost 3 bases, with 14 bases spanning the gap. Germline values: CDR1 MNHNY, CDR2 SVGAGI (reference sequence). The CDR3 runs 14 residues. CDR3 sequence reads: CASILGGPTDTQYF. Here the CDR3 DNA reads TGTGCCAGCATCCTCGGGGGGCCGACAGATACGCAGTATTTT.

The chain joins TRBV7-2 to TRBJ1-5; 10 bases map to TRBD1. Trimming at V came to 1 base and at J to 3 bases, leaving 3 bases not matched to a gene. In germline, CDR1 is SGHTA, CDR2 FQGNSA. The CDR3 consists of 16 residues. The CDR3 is CASSLVGTGVNQPQHF. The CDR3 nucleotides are TGTGCCAGCAGCTTAGTAGGGACAGGGGTCAATCAGCCCCAGCATTTT. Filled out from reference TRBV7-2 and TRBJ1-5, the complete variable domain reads GAGVSQSPSNKVTEKGKDVELRCDPISGHTALYWYRQSLGQGLEFLIYFQGNSAPDKSGLPSDRFSAERTGGSVSTLTIQRTQQEDSAVYLCASSLVGTGVNQPQHFGDGTRLSIL.

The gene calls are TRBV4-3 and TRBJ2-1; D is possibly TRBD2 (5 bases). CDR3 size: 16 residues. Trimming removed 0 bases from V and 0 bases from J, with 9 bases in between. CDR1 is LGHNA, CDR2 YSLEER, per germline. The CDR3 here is CASSQDGLPSYNEQFF. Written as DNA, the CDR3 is TGCGCCAGCAGCCAAGACGGACTTCCCTCCTACAATGAGCAGTTCTTC.

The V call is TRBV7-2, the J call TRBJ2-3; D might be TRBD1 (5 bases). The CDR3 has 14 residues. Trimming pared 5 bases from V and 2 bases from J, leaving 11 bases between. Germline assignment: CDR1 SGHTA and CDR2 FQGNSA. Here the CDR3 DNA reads TGTGCCAGCAGCCGCAGACAGATCACAGATACGCAGTATTTT. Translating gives CASSRRQITDTQYF.

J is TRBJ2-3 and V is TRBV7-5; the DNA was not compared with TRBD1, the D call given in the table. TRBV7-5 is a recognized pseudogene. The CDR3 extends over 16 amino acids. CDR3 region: CARSPCRGSGTDTQYF. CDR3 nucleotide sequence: TGTGCCAGAAGCCCTTGCAGGGGATCAGGCACAGATACGCAGTATTTT.

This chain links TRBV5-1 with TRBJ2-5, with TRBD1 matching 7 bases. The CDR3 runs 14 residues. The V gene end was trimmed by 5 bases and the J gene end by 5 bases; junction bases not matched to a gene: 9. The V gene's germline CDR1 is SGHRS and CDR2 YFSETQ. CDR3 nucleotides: TGCGCCAGCAGTTCCGGGACAGAGGGGGAGACCCAGTACTTC. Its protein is CASSSGTEGETQYF.

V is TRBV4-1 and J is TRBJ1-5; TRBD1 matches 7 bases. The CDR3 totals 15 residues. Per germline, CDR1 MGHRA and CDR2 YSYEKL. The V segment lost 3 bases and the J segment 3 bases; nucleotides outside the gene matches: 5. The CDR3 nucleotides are TGCGCCAGCAGCCAGGGACAGTTGCTCAATCAGCCCCAGCATTTT. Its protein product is CASSQGQLLNQPQHF.

The CDR3 DNA reads TGTGCCAGCAGCCTCAGGTATGGCTACACCTTC. Its translation: CASSLRYGYTF. This sequence joins TRBV5-6 and TRBJ1-2; D unresolved. This CDR3 has 11 residues. In germline, CDR1 is SGHDT, CDR2 YYEEEE. Trimming removed 4 bases at V and 5 bases at J, with 6 bases between.

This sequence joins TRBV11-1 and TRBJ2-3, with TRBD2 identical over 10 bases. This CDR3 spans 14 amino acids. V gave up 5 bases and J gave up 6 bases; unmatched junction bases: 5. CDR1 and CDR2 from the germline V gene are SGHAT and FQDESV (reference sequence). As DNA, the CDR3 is TGTGCCAGCAGCCCAGGGACTAGCGCCGATACGCAGTATTTT. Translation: CASSPGTSADTQYF. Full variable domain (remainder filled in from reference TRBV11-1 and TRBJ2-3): EAEVAQSPRYKITEKSQAVAFWCDPISGHATLYWYRQILGQGPELLVQFQDESVVDDSQLPKDRFSAERLKGVDSTLKIQPAELGDSAMYLCASSPGTSADTQYFGPGTRLTVL.

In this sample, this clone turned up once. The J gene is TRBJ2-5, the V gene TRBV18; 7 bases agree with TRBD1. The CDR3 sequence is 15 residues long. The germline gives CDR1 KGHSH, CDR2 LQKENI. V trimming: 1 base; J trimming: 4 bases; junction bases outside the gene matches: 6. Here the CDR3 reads CASSPQGAGGETQYF. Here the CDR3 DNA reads TGTGCCAGCTCACCACAGGGGGCAGGAGGAGAGACCCAGTACTTC.

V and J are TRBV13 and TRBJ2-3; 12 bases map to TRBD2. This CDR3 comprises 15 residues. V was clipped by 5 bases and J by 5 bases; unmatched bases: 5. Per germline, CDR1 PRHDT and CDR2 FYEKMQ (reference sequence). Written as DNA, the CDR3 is TGTGCCAGCAGCCTACGACTAGCGGGGGTAGATACGCAGTATTTT. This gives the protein CASSLRLAGVDTQYF.

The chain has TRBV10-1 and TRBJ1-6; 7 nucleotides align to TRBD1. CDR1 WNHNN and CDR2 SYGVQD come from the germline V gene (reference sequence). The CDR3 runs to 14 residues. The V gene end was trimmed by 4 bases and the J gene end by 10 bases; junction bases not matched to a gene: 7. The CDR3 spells CASSANQGVSPLHF. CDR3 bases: TGCGCCAGCAGTGCGAACCAGGGGGTATCACCCCTCCACTTT.

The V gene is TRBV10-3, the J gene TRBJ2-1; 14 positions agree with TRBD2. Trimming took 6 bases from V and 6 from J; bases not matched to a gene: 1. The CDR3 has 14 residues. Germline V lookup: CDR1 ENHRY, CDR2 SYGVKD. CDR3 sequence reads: CAIRTSGGANEQFF. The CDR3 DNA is TGTGCCATCAGGACTAGCGGGGGGGCCAATGAGCAGTTCTTC.

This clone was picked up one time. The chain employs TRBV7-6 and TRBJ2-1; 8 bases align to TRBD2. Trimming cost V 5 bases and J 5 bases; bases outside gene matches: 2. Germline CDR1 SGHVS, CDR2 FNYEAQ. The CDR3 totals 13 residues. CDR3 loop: CASSPGGDNEQFF. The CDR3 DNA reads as TGTGCCAGCAGCCCGGGAGGGGACAATGAGCAGTTCTTC.

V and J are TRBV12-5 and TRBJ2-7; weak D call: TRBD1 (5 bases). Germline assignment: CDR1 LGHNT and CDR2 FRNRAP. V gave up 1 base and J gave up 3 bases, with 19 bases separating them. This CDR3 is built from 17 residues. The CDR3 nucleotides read TGTGCTAGTGGTTTGGCCCCTTTGACAGAGGTCGGCTACGAGCAGTACTTC. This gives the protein CASGLAPLTEVGYEQYF.

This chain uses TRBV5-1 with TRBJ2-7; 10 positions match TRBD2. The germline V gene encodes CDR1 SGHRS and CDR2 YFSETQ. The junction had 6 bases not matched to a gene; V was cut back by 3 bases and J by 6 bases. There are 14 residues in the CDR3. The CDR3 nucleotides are TGCGCCAGCAGCTCATTTAGCGGGGGGATCGAGCAGTACTTC. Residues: CASSSFSGGIEQYF.

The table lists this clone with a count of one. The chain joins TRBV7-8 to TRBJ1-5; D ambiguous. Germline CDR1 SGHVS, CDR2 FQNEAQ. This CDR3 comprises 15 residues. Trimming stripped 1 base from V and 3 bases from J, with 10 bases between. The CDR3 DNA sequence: TGTGCCAGCAGCTTAGGGAGGCGGTTCAATCAGCCCCAGCATTTT. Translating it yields CASSLGRRFNQPQHF.

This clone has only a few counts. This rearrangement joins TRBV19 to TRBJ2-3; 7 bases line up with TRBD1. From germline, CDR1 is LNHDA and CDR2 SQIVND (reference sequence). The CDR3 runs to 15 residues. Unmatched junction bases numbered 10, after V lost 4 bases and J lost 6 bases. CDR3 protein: CASSTPGQTGDTQYF. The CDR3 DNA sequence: TGTGCCAGTAGTACTCCGGGACAGACCGGGGATACGCAGTATTTT.

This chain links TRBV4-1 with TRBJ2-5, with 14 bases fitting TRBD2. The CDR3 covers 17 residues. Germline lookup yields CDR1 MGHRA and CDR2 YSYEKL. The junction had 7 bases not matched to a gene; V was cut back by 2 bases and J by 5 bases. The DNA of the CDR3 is TGCGCCAGCAGCCAATCTCCGGGACTAGCGGGGGAGGAGACCCAGTACTTC. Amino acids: CASSQSPGLAGEETQYF.

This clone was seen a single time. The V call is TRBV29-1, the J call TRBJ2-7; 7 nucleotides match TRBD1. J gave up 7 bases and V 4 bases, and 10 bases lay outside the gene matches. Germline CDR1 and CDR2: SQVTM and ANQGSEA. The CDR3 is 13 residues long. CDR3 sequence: CSVAGTVPVEQYF. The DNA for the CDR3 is TGCAGCGTTGCTGGGACAGTACCTGTAGAGCAGTACTTC.

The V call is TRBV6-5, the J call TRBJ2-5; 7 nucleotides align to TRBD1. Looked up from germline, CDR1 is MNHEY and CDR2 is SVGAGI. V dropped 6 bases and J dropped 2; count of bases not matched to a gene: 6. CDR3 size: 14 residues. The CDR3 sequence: CASRELGQQETQYF. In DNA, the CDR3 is TGTGCCAGCAGAGAGTTGGGACAGCAAGAGACCCAGTACTTC.